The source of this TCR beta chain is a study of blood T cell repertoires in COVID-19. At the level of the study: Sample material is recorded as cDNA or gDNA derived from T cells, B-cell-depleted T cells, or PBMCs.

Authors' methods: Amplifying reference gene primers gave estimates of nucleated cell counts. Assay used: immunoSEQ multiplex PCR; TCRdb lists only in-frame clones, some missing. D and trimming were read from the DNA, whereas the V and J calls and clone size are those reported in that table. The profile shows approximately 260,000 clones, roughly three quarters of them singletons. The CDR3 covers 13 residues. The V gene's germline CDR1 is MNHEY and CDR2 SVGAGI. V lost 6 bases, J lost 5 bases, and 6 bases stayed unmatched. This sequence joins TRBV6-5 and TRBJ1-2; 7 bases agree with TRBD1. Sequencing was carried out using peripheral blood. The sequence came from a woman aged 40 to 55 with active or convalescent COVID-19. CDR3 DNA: TGTGCCAGCAGCCGAGGGACAGAATATGGCTACACCTTC. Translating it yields CASSRGTEYGYTF.